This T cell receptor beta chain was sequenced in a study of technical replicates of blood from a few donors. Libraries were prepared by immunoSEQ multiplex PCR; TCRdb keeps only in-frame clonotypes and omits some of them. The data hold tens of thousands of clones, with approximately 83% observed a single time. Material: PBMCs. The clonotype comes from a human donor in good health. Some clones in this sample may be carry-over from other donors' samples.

The CDR3 bases are TGTGCCAGCAGTACGACAGGGCCCTATGGCTACACCTTC. Protein sequence: CASSTTGPYGYTF. V gene TRBV6-5 combines with J gene TRBJ1-2; 7 nucleotides align to TRBD1. J was trimmed by 4 bases and V by 5 bases; bases with no gene match: 4. The germline V gene has CDR1 MNHEY and CDR2 SVGAGI. The CDR3 is 13 amino acids.